This is a list of T cell receptor beta chains from one sample in a study of blood T cell repertoires in COVID-19. Sequencing was performed with immunoSEQ multiplex PCR; in TCRdb, only in-frame clones are kept and a portion is missing. Here the sample spans 160,000 or so clones, roughly 80% being singletons. The sample consisted of peripheral blood. Receptor source: an elderly woman with acute or convalescent COVID-19. CDR3s include the opening cysteine and the closing phenylalanine or tryptophan. Fields, in order: J gene, V gene, D gene, clone size, CDR3 length, CDR3 DNA, CDR3 protein. D genes are given only for firm matches. Only some rows state a clone size, as once, few, many or a class for expanded clones.

j_call: TRBJ2-7; v_call: TRBV2; d_call: TRBD1; clone_size: few; cdr3_length: 14; cdr3_nt: TGTGCCAGCAGTCGGGACAGGGGGTTCTACGAGCAGTACTTC; cdr3_aa: CASSRDRGFYEQYF
j_call: TRBJ2-7; v_call: TRBV7-9; d_call: .; clone_size: few; cdr3_length: 14; cdr3_nt: TGTGCCAGCAGCACCATGGATGGGCCCTACGAGCAGTACTTC; cdr3_aa: CASSTMDGPYEQYF
j_call: TRBJ1-5; v_call: TRBV3-1/TRBV3-2; d_call: .; clone_size: .; cdr3_length: 14; cdr3_nt: TGTGCCAGCAGCCAGGCTAGGGGAATCAGCCCCCAGCATTTT; cdr3_aa: CASSQARGISPQHF
j_call: TRBJ2-7; v_call: TRBV5-1; d_call: .; clone_size: .; cdr3_length: 15; cdr3_nt: TGCGCCAGCAGCTTGGCACAGGGCAGGGCCTACGAGCAGTACTTC; cdr3_aa: CASSLAQGRAYEQYF
j_call: TRBJ1-6; v_call: TRBV19; d_call: .; clone_size: few; cdr3_length: 18; cdr3_nt: TGTGCCAGTAGTCCCGGGGGAGGGGAGAGCTCCTATAATTCACCCCTCCACTTT; cdr3_aa: CASSPGGGESSYNSPLHF
j_call: TRBJ1-5; v_call: TRBV3-1/TRBV3-2; d_call: .; clone_size: .; cdr3_length: 15; cdr3_nt: TGTGCCAGCAGCCGAGGAGGGGGGGGTCATCAGCCCCAGCATTTT; cdr3_aa: CASSRGGGGHQPQHF
j_call: TRBJ1-5; v_call: TRBV30; d_call: TRBD1; clone_size: .; cdr3_length: 14; cdr3_nt: TGTGCCTGGAGTACACTGACAGGGGGTCAGCCCCAGCATTTT; cdr3_aa: CAWSTLTGGQPQHF
j_call: TRBJ2-7; v_call: TRBV2; d_call: .; clone_size: .; cdr3_length: 11; cdr3_nt: TGTGCCAGCAGGGTAGTTTACGAGCAGTACTTC; cdr3_aa: CASRVVYEQYF
j_call: TRBJ1-5; v_call: TRBV30; d_call: TRBD1; clone_size: .; cdr3_length: 13; cdr3_nt: TGTGCCTGGAGTGTAAAGGGGGCACAGCCCCAGCATTTT; cdr3_aa: CAWSVKGAQPQHF
j_call: TRBJ2-5; v_call: TRBV2; d_call: TRBD1; clone_size: .; cdr3_length: 16; cdr3_nt: TGTGCCAGCAGTGACGGGACAGGAGCTTCCAGGGAGACCCAGTACTTC; cdr3_aa: CASSDGTGASRETQYF
j_call: TRBJ2-7; v_call: TRBV11-1; d_call: TRBD1; clone_size: .; cdr3_length: 14; cdr3_nt: TGTGCCAGCAGCCTGACAGGGGGCTCCTACGAGCAGTACTTC; cdr3_aa: CASSLTGGSYEQYF
j_call: TRBJ1-5; v_call: TRBV28; d_call: TRBD1; clone_size: .; cdr3_length: 13; cdr3_nt: TGTGCCAGCAGTACAGGGGTCATAAAGTCCCAGCATTTT; cdr3_aa: CASSTGVIKSQHF
j_call: TRBJ2-3; v_call: TRBV6-5; d_call: .; clone_size: .; cdr3_length: 15; cdr3_nt: TGTGCCAGCACCCGAGGGGGCGGGGGCACAGATACGCAGTATTTT; cdr3_aa: CASTRGGGGTDTQYF
j_call: TRBJ2-1; v_call: TRBV9; d_call: .; clone_size: .; cdr3_length: 16; cdr3_nt: TGTGCCAGCAGCGTAGCTACAGGGCAGGACTACAATGAGCAGTTCTTC; cdr3_aa: CASSVATGQDYNEQFF
j_call: TRBJ2-1; v_call: TRBV7-2; d_call: TRBD2; clone_size: .; cdr3_length: 14; cdr3_nt: TGTGCCAGCAGCTCTTCGACTAGCGGAAATGAGCAGTTCTTC; cdr3_aa: CASSSSTSGNEQFF
j_call: TRBJ1-1; v_call: TRBV5-1; d_call: .; clone_size: few; cdr3_length: 13; cdr3_nt: TGCGCCAGCACCATGACAGAGAACACTGAAGCTTTCTTT; cdr3_aa: CASTMTENTEAFF
j_call: TRBJ2-3; v_call: TRBV5-4; d_call: TRBD2; clone_size: .; cdr3_length: 16; cdr3_nt: TGTGCCAGCAGCTTGCGGCTAGCGGGGGACACAGATACGCAGTATTTT; cdr3_aa: CASSLRLAGDTDTQYF
j_call: TRBJ2-7; v_call: TRBV7-2; d_call: .; clone_size: .; cdr3_length: 14; cdr3_nt: TGTGCCAGCAGCCACTCGAGCCGCCCCTACGAGCAGTACTTC; cdr3_aa: CASSHSSRPYEQYF
j_call: TRBJ2-7; v_call: TRBV2; d_call: .; clone_size: .; cdr3_length: 13; cdr3_nt: TGTGCCAGCAGTGTACCAGGGGACTACGAGCAGTACTTC; cdr3_aa: CASSVPGDYEQYF
j_call: TRBJ2-2; v_call: TRBV19; d_call: TRBD1; clone_size: .; cdr3_length: 15; cdr3_nt: TGTGCCAGTATGGGACAGGGGTTTTACACCGGGGAGCTGTTTTTT; cdr3_aa: CASMGQGFYTGELFF
j_call: TRBJ1-3; v_call: TRBV6-5; d_call: TRBD1; clone_size: few; cdr3_length: 14; cdr3_nt: TGTGCCAGCACCTGGGACAGCTCTGGAAACACCATATATTTT; cdr3_aa: CASTWDSSGNTIYF
j_call: TRBJ1-1; v_call: TRBV10-3; d_call: TRBD1; clone_size: .; cdr3_length: 12; cdr3_nt: TGTGCCATCAGTGAGCCTACAGGGGCGTCTTTCTTT; cdr3_aa: CAISEPTGASFF
j_call: TRBJ2-1; v_call: TRBV15; d_call: TRBD1; clone_size: once; cdr3_length: 14; cdr3_nt: TGTGCCACCAGCATAGGACAGGGACGGGATGAGCAGTTCTTC; cdr3_aa: CATSIGQGRDEQFF
j_call: TRBJ1-2; v_call: TRBV28; d_call: TRBD1; clone_size: .; cdr3_length: 15; cdr3_nt: TGTGCCAGCAGTCGACCACAGGGGATCGGCTATGGCTACACCTTC; cdr3_aa: CASSRPQGIGYGYTF
j_call: TRBJ2-1; v_call: TRBV9; d_call: TRBD2; clone_size: .; cdr3_length: 16; cdr3_nt: TGTGCCAGCAGCGCGACGGGGAGCGGGAGATTGAATGAGCAGTTCTTC; cdr3_aa: CASSATGSGRLNEQFF
j_call: TRBJ1-5; v_call: TRBV6-1; d_call: .; clone_size: once; cdr3_length: 14; cdr3_nt: TGTGCCAGCAATGCGGCCTATAGCAATCAGCCCCAGCATTTT; cdr3_aa: CASNAAYSNQPQHF
j_call: TRBJ1-6; v_call: TRBV7-8; d_call: TRBD1; clone_size: .; cdr3_length: 16; cdr3_nt: TGTGCCAGCAGCCCCCAAACCGGGACAGCAAATTCACCCCTCCACTTT; cdr3_aa: CASSPQTGTANSPLHF
j_call: TRBJ2-3; v_call: TRBV7-9; d_call: TRBD2; clone_size: .; cdr3_length: 16; cdr3_nt: TGTGCCAGCAGCTTACGGCAGCGGGGGGGCCCAGATACGCAGTATTTT; cdr3_aa: CASSLRQRGGPDTQYF
j_call: TRBJ1-4; v_call: TRBV2; d_call: .; clone_size: .; cdr3_length: 15; cdr3_nt: TGTGCCACCAGACCAGCCGGGACACCTAATGAAAAACTGTTTTTT; cdr3_aa: CATRPAGTPNEKLFF
j_call: TRBJ2-5; v_call: TRBV18; d_call: .; clone_size: .; cdr3_length: 13; cdr3_nt: TGTGCCAGCTCACCGTTAGAGCAAGAGACCCAGTACTTC; cdr3_aa: CASSPLEQETQYF
j_call: TRBJ1-2; v_call: TRBV5-1; d_call: .; clone_size: .; cdr3_length: 14; cdr3_nt: TGCGCCAGCAGCTCCCATCAGGGGTCTGGCGGCTACACCTTC; cdr3_aa: CASSSHQGSGGYTF
j_call: TRBJ2-5; v_call: TRBV5-5; d_call: TRBD2; clone_size: few; cdr3_length: 16; cdr3_nt: TGTGCCAGCAGCTTGTCCCCGGCTAGCGGACAAGAGACCCAGTACTTC; cdr3_aa: CASSLSPASGQETQYF
j_call: TRBJ1-3; v_call: TRBV18; d_call: .; clone_size: once; cdr3_length: 15; cdr3_nt: TGTGCCAGCTCACCGCTCGGACACTCTGGAAACACCATATATTTT; cdr3_aa: CASSPLGHSGNTIYF
j_call: TRBJ1-6; v_call: TRBV30; d_call: .; clone_size: few; cdr3_length: 14; cdr3_nt: TGTGCCTGGACCCTCACAGGGTGGGGTTCACCCCTCCACTTT; cdr3_aa: CAWTLTGWGSPLHF
j_call: TRBJ2-3; v_call: TRBV11-3; d_call: TRBD2; clone_size: .; cdr3_length: 15; cdr3_nt: TGTGCCAGCAGCTCAAGGACTAGAAGTACAGATACGCAGTATTTT; cdr3_aa: CASSSRTRSTDTQYF
j_call: TRBJ1-6; v_call: TRBV28; d_call: .; clone_size: .; cdr3_length: 13; cdr3_nt: TGTGCCAGCTTTGGGACACGGGGCTCACCCCTCCACTTT; cdr3_aa: CASFGTRGSPLHF
j_call: TRBJ1-5; v_call: TRBV5-1; d_call: .; clone_size: few; cdr3_length: 15; cdr3_nt: TGCGCCAGCAGCTTGGTTCCAGCCAGCGGGCAGCCCCAGCATTTT; cdr3_aa: CASSLVPASGQPQHF
j_call: TRBJ2-1; v_call: TRBV7-7; d_call: TRBD2; clone_size: few; cdr3_length: 15; cdr3_nt: TGTGCTAGCAGCCCCGGGACTAGCGGGAACAATGAGCAGTTCTTC; cdr3_aa: CASSPGTSGNNEQFF
j_call: TRBJ1-5; v_call: TRBV28; d_call: .; clone_size: .; cdr3_length: 16; cdr3_nt: TGTGCCAGCACTCCCGGGGGGGTGCCAAGCGGTCAGCCCCAGCATTTT; cdr3_aa: CASTPGGVPSGQPQHF
j_call: TRBJ2-1; v_call: TRBV5-6; d_call: .; clone_size: .; cdr3_length: 16; cdr3_nt: TGTGCCAGCAGCTTGCTTGATAGGGGTTCCTACAATGAGCAGTTCTTC; cdr3_aa: CASSLLDRGSYNEQFF
j_call: TRBJ1-4; v_call: TRBV5-1; d_call: TRBD1; clone_size: .; cdr3_length: 14; cdr3_nt: TGCGCCAGCAGCACGGGACAGGGAGAAGAAAAACTGTTTTTT; cdr3_aa: CASSTGQGEEKLFF
j_call: TRBJ2-3; v_call: TRBV7-9; d_call: .; clone_size: .; cdr3_length: 15; cdr3_nt: TGTGCCAGCAGCTTAACGGGGATATCCACAGATACGCAGTATTTT; cdr3_aa: CASSLTGISTDTQYF
j_call: TRBJ1-6; v_call: TRBV6-5; d_call: TRBD1; clone_size: few; cdr3_length: 14; cdr3_nt: TGTGCCAGCAACGCCGGGACAGCAAATTCACCCCTCCACTTT; cdr3_aa: CASNAGTANSPLHF
j_call: TRBJ2-5; v_call: TRBV12-1; d_call: .; clone_size: few; cdr3_length: 14; cdr3_nt: TGTGCCAGCAGCTCATTCAGGGTGAAAGAGACCCAGTACTTC; cdr3_aa: CASSSFRVKETQYF
j_call: TRBJ2-7; v_call: TRBV29-1; d_call: TRBD2; clone_size: .; cdr3_length: 14; cdr3_nt: TGCAGCGTTGAAAGTCGGGGAGGGAACTACGAGCAGTACTTC; cdr3_aa: CSVESRGGNYEQYF